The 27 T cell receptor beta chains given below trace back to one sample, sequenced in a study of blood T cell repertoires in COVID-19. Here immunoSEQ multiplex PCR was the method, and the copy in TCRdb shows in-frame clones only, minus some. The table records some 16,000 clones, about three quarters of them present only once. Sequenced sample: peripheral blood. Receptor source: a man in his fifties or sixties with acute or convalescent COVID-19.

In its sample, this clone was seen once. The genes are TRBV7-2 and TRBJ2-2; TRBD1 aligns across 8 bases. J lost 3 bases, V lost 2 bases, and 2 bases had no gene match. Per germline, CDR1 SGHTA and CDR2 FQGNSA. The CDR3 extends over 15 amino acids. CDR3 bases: TGTGCCAGCAGCTTAAGGACAGGGTACACCGGGGAGCTGTTTTTT. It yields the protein CASSLRTGYTGELFF.

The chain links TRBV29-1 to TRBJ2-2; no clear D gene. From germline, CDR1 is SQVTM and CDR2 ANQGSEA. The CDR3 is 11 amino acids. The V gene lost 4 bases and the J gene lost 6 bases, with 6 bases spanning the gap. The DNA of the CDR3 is TGCAGCGTTGCTAGGTCCGGGGAGCTGTTTTTT. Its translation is CSVARSGELFF.

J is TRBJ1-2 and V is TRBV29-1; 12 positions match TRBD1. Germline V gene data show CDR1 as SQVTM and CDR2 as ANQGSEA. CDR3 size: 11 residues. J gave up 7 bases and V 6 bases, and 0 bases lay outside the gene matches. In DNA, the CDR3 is TGCAGCGTGGGACAGGGGGCTGGCTACACCTTC. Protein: CSVGQGAGYTF.

The CDR3 bases are TGTGCCAGCAGCCCACAGGGGGCGGGTAATGAAAAACTGTTTTTT. As protein: CASSPQGAGNEKLFF. The chain joins TRBV6-5 to TRBJ1-4; 9 nucleotides agree with TRBD1. With V trimmed by 6 bases and J by 4 bases, 6 bases remained unmatched. The length of the CDR3 is 15 residues. Germline V gene lookup returns CDR1 MNHEY and CDR2 SVGAGI.

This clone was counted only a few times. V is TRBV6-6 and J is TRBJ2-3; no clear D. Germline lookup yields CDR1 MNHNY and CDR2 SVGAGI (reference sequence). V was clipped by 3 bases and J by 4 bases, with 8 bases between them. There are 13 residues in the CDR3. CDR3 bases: TGTGCCAGCAGTTATATACAACCAGATACGCAGTATTTT. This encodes CASSYIQPDTQYF.

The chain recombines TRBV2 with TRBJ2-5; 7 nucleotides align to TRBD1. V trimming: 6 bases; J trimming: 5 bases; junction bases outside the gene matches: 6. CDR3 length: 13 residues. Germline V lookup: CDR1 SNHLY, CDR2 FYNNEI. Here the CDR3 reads CASSPGTAETQYF. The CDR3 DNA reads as TGTGCCAGCAGCCCTGGGACAGCCGAGACCCAGTACTTC.

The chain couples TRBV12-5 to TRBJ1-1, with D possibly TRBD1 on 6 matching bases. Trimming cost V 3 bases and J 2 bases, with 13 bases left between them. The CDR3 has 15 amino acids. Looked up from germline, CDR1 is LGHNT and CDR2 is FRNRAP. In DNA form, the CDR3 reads TGTGCTAGTGGTTTACGGACAGAGATTAACACTGAAGCTTTCTTT. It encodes CASGLRTEINTEAFF.

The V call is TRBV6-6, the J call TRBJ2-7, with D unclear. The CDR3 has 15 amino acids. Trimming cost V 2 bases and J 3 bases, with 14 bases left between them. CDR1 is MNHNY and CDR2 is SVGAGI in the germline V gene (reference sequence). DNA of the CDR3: TGTGCCAGCAGTTACGATTTTGAACAGAACTACGAGCAGTACTTC. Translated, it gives CASSYDFEQNYEQYF.

The CDR3 sequence is CASSIGDRGRMNTEAFF. The CDR3 DNA sequence: TGTGCCAGTAGTATTGGAGACAGGGGGCGCATGAACACTGAAGCTTTCTTT. J is TRBJ1-1 and V is TRBV19, with 10 bases matching TRBD1. Losses at the gene ends were 3 bases for V and 0 bases for J; bases not matched to a gene: 7. The CDR3 has 17 residues. The germline V gene encodes CDR1 LNHDA and CDR2 SQIVND (reference sequence).

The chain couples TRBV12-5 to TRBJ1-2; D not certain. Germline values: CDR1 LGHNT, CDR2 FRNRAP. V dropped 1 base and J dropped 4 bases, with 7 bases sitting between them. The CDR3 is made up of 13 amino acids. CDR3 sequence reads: CASGLEQTYGYTF. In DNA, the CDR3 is TGTGCTAGTGGTTTGGAACAGACCTATGGCTACACCTTC. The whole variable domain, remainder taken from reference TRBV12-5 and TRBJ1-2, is DARVTQTPRHKVTEMGQEVTMRCQPILGHNTVFWYRQTMMQGLELLAYFRNRAPLDDSGMPKDRFSAEMPDATLATLKIQPSEPRDSAVYFCASGLEQTYGYTFGSGTRLTVV.

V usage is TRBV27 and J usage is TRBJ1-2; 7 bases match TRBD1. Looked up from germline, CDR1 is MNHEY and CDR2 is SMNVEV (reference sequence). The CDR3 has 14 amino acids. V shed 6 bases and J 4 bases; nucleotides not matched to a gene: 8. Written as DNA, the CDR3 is TGTGCCAGCAGCCCGGGACAGATCCCCTATGGCTACACCTTC. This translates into CASSPGQIPYGYTF.

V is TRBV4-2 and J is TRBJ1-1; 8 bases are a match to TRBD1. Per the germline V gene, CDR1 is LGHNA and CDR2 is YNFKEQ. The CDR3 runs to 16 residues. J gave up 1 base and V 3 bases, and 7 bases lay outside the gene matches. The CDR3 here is CASSHITGQGNTEAFF. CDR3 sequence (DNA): TGTGCCAGCAGCCATATTACAGGACAGGGGAACACTGAAGCTTTCTTT.

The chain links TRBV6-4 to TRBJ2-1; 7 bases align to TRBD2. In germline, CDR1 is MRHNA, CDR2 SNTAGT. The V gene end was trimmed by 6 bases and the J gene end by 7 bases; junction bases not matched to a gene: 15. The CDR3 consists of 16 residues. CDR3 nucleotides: TGTGCCAGCAGCTCTAACGCGGGGGACGAGATAAATGAGCAGTTCTTC. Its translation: CASSSNAGDEINEQFF.

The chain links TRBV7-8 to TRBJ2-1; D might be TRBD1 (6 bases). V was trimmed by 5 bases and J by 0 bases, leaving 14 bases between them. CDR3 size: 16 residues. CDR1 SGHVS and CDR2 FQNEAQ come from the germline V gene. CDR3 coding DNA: TGTGCCAGCAGCCCAAAAGGGGGTAGCTCCTACAATGAGCAGTTCTTC. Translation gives CASSPKGGSSYNEQFF.

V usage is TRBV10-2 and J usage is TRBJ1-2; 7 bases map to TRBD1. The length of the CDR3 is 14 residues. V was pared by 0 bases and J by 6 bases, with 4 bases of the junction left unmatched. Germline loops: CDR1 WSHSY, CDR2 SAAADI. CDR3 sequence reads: CASSESGTDNGYTF. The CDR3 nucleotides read TGCGCCAGCAGTGAGTCGGGGACAGACAATGGCTACACCTTC.

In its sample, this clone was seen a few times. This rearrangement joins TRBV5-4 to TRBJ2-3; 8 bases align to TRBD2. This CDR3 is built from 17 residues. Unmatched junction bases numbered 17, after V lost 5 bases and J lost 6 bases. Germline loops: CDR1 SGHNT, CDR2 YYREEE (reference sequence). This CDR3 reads CASSHLASGGQKDTQYF. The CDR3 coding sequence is TGTGCCAGCAGTCACTTGGCATCGGGGGGGCAGAAGGATACGCAGTATTTT.

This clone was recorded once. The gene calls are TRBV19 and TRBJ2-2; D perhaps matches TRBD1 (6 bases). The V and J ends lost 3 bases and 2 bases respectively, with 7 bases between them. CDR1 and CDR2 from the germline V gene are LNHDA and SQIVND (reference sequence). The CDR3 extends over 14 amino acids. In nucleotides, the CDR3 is TGTGCCAGTAGTATGGACAGAAACACCGGGGAGCTGTTTTTT. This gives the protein CASSMDRNTGELFF. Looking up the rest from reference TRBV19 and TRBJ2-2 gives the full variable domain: DGGITQSPKYLFRKEGQNVTLSCEQNLNHDAMYWYRQDPGQGLRLIYYSQIVNDFQKGDIAEGYSVSREKKESFPLTVTSAQKNPTAFYLCASSMDRNTGELFFGEGSRLTVL.

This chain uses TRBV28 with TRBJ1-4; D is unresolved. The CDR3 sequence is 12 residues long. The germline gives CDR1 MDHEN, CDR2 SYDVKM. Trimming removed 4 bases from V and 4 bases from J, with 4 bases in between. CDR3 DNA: TGTGCCAGCAGTTCAAATAATGAAAAACTGTTTTTT. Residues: CASSSNNEKLFF.

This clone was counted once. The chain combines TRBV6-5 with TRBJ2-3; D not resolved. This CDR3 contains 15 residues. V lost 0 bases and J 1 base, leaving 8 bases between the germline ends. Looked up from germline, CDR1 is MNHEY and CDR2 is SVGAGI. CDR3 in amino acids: CASSYSPGGTDTQYF. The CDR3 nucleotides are TGTGCCAGCAGTTACTCCCCCGGAGGCACAGATACGCAGTATTTT.

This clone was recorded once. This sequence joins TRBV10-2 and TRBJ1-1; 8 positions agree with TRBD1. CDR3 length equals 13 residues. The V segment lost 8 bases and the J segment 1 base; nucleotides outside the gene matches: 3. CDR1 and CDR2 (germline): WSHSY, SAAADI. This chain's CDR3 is CASGQGWNTEAFF. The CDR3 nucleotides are TGCGCCAGCGGACAGGGATGGAACACTGAAGCTTTCTTT.

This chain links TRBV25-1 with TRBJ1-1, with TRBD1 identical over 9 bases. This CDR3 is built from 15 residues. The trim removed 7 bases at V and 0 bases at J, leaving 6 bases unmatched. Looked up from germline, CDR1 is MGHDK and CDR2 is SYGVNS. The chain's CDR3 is CASTGTGLMNTEAFF. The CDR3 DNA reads TGTGCCAGCACCGGGACAGGGCTTATGAACACTGAAGCTTTCTTT.

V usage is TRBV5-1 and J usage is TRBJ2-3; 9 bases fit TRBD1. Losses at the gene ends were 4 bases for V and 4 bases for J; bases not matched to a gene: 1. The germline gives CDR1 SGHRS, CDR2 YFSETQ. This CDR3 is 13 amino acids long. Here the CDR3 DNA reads TGCGCCAGCAGCAGGGACAGGGCAGATACGCAGTATTTT. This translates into CASSRDRADTQYF.

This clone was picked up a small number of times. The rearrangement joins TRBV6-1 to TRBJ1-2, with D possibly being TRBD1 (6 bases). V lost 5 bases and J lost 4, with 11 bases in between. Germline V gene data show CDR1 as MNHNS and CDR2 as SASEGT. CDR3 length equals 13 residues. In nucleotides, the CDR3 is TGTGCCAGCAGTTCTGACAGGCCCTATGGCTACACCTTC. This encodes CASSSDRPYGYTF.

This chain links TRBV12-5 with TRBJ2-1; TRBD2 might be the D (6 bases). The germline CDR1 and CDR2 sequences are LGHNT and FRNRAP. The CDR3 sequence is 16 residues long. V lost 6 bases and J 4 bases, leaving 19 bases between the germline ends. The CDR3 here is CASGPPGTPTYNEQFF. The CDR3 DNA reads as TGTGCTAGTGGCCCCCCGGGGACTCCAACGTACAATGAGCAGTTCTTC. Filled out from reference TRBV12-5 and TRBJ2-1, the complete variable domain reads DARVTQTPRHKVTEMGQEVTMRCQPILGHNTVFWYRQTMMQGLELLAYFRNRAPLDDSGMPKDRFSAEMPDATLATLKIQPSEPRDSAVYFCASGPPGTPTYNEQFFGPGTRLTVL.

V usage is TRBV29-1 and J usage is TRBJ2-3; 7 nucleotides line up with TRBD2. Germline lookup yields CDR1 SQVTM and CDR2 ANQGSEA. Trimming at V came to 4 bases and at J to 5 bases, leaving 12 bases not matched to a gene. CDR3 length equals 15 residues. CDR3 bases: TGCAGCGTTGGCAAGTCCGGGACTAAACAAGATACGCAGTATTTT. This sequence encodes CSVGKSGTKQDTQYF.

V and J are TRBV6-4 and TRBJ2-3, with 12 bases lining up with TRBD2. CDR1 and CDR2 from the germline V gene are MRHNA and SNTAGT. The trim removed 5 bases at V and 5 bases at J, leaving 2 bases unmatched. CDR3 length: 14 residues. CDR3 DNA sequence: TGTGCCAGCAGTTTGGGACTAGCGGGAGATACGCAGTATTTT. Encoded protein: CASSLGLAGDTQYF.

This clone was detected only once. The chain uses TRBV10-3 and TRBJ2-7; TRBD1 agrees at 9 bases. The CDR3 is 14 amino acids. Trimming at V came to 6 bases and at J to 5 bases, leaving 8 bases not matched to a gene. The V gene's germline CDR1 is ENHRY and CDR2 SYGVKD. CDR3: CAIRLTGGENEQYF. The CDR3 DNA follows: TGTGCCATCAGGTTGACAGGGGGGGAAAACGAGCAGTACTTC.